These 32 T cell receptor beta chains were sequenced from one sample in a study of human T cells and chemical hapten exposure. From the RACE reads, TCRdb called clonotypes with MiXCR, one entry per CDR3 protein. This table holds around 50,000 distinct CDR3 sequences, about 10% found once. Specified time point: patch test 2, 6 weeks after DPC sensitization. Specified treatment: therapeutic diphenylcyclopropenone sensitization with weekly scalp DPC. The sample in question was whole blood, obtained in connection with sensitization to the hapten diphenylcyclopropenone (DPC). The receptors come from a woman aged 45-65 years with alopecia areata. Some clones in this sample may be carry-over from other donors' samples.

The sample holds a few counts of this clonotype. This sequence joins TRBV7-9 and TRBJ2-2; the D call may be TRBD1 or TRBD2 (7 bases each). V was cut by 10 bases and J by 1 base, with 16 bases left in between. CDR1 is SEHNR, CDR2 FQNEAQ, per germline (reference sequence). This CDR3 region has 15 residues. The CDR3 protein is CATYGGTVNTGELFF. CDR3 DNA: TGTGCCACCTACGGGGGGACAGTGAACACCGGGGAGCTGTTTTTT.

The chain uses TRBV29-1 and TRBJ2-3; D is uncertain. The CDR3 runs 14 residues. Germline CDR1 SQVTM, CDR2 ANQGSEA. The V gene lost 4 bases and the J gene lost 4 bases, with 15 bases spanning the gap. CDR3 region: CSVARSSVADTQYF. Here the CDR3 DNA reads TGCAGCGTTGCTCGCTCCTCCGTCGCAGATACGCAGTATTTT.

The CDR3 DNA follows: TGTGCCAGCAGTCTTACCCCGACAGGTAACCAGCCCCAGCATTTT. Translating it yields CASSLTPTGNQPQHF. The J gene is TRBJ1-5, the V gene TRBV12-3 or TRBV12-4; tentatively, D is TRBD1 (6 bases). V lost 5 bases and J lost 7, with 18 bases in between. The CDR3 has 15 amino acids.

The rearrangement links TRBV6-2 or TRBV6-3 to TRBJ2-7; TRBD1 might be the D (5 bases). V was cut by 2 bases and J by 0 bases, with 11 bases left in between. Looked up from germline, CDR1 is MNHEY and CDR2 is SVGEGT. The CDR3 covers 15 residues. The CDR3 here is CASSYQGLSSYEQYF. The DNA of the CDR3 is TGTGCCAGCAGTTACCAGGGCCTTAGCTCCTACGAGCAGTACTTC.

Only a few counts were recorded for this clonotype. The chain has TRBV28 and TRBJ1-1, with D unresolved. The CDR3 extends over 15 amino acids. Germline CDR1 and CDR2: MDHEN and SYDVKM. V lost 5 bases, J lost 8 bases, and 21 bases lay in between. DNA of the CDR3: TGTGCCAGCAGTCCAGCGTCCGACGGCCCGAGGGAAGCTTTCTTT. Translation gives CASSPASDGPREAFF.

This clonotype was detected ten times or more. The junction does not match germline at one end; this may be a read error. This chain links TRBV7-7 with TRBJ2-2; D is possibly TRBD2 (5 bases). The germline gives CDR1 SSHAT, CDR2 FNYEAQ (reference sequence). The CDR3 extends over 14 amino acids. CDR3: CASSLLLDAGELFF. For the CDR3, the DNA is TGTGCTAGCAGCTTACTACTAGACGCCGGGGAGCTGTTTTTT.

This chain uses TRBV29-1 with TRBJ2-7; D remains ambiguous. Germline V gene sequence: CDR1 SQVTM, CDR2 ANQGSEA. Trimming took off 5 bases at V and 2 bases at J, with 7 bases between the two ends. The CDR3 is 11 residues long. CDR3 amino acids: CSVITPYEQYF. As DNA, the CDR3 is TGCAGCGTTATCACTCCCTACGAGCAGTACTTC.

The sample holds one count of this clonotype. V gene TRBV12-3 or TRBV12-4 combines with J gene TRBJ2-3; TRBD2 might be the D (5 bases). V lost 5 bases, J lost 4 bases, and 7 bases lay in between. The CDR3 totals 12 residues. CDR3: CASSAGSDTQYF. The CDR3 nucleotides are TGTGCCAGCAGTGCGGGCTCAGATACGCAGTATTTT.

The sample holds many counts of this clonotype. The V call is TRBV7-2, the J call TRBJ1-2; 8 bases fit TRBD1. The V segment lost 5 bases and the J segment 8 bases; nucleotides outside the gene matches: 10. The CDR3 spans 14 residues. Germline CDR1 is SGHTA and CDR2 is FQGNSA. CDR3 nucleotide sequence: TGTGCCAGCAGCCCCGGACAGGGTAGGAGGGGCTACACCTTC. It is translated as CASSPGQGRRGYTF.

The rearrangement uses TRBV5-1 and TRBJ2-1; D call uncertain. V shed 1 base and J shed 7 bases, with 9 bases lying between them. The germline V gene encodes CDR1 SGHRS and CDR2 YFSETQ. The CDR3 has 13 amino acids. The CDR3 region is CASSLYVGNEQFF. The CDR3 DNA is TGCGCCAGCAGCTTGTATGTGGGGAATGAGCAGTTCTTC.

This clonotype was seen many times. The CDR3 DNA sequence: TGCAGTGCGAAGGGGGCAGGCTCAGATACGCAGTATTTT. It encodes CSAKGAGSDTQYF. This chain uses TRBV20-1 with TRBJ2-3; 7 bases line up with TRBD1. J gave up 4 bases and V 6 bases, and 7 bases lay outside the gene matches. The germline gives CDR1 DFQATT, CDR2 SNEGSKA (reference sequence). The CDR3 is 13 amino acids.

There are a few counts of this clonotype. The chain carries TRBV28 and TRBJ1-4; no reliable D call. The CDR3 length is 13 residues. In germline, CDR1 is MDHEN, CDR2 SYDVKM. The ends were cut back, 2 bases at V and 10 bases at J, with 11 bases in the middle. CDR3 protein: CASSLSQEGKLFF. The CDR3 nucleotides are TGTGCCAGCAGTTTAAGTCAGGAGGGAAAACTGTTTTTT. Combining the CDR3 with reference TRBV28 and TRBJ1-4 gives the whole variable domain DVKVTQSSRYLVKRTGEKVFLECVQDMDHENMFWYRQDPGLGLRLIYFSYDVKMKEKGDIPEGYSVSREKKERFSLILESASTNQTSMYLCASSLSQEGKLFFGSGTQLSVL.

The chain links TRBV7-8 to TRBJ2-7, with D maybe TRBD1 (6 bases). The CDR3 extends over 12 amino acids. V shed 7 bases and J shed 4 bases, with 11 bases lying between them. Germline V CDR1 and CDR2: SGHVS, FQNEAQ. The CDR3: CASTGQLYEQYF. CDR3 nucleotide sequence: TGTGCCAGCACGGGACAACTATACGAGCAGTACTTC. The full variable domain, its missing parts supplied by reference TRBV7-8 and TRBJ2-7, is GAGVSQSPRYKVAKRGQDVALRCDPISGHVSLFWYQQALGQGPEFLTYFQNEAQLDKSGLPSDRFFAERPEGSVSTLKIQRTQQEDSAVYLCASTGQLYEQYFGPGTRLTVT.

This clonotype was observed a handful of times. The gene calls are TRBV4-3 and TRBJ2-3; D gene uncertain. Trimming pared 0 bases from V and 5 bases from J, leaving 9 bases between. The CDR3 loop spans 14 amino acids. Germline V gene data show CDR1 as LGHNA and CDR2 as YSLEER. The CDR3 protein is CASSQDAGGDTQYF. The CDR3 DNA sequence: TGCGCCAGCAGCCAAGATGCTGGCGGAGATACGCAGTATTTT.

This clonotype was counted ten times or more. J is TRBJ2-7 and V is TRBV5-1, with D unclear. V lost 0 bases to trimming and J lost 3 bases, with 4 bases between them. CDR1 SGHRS and CDR2 YFSETQ come from the germline V gene. This CDR3 is built from 12 residues. In DNA, the CDR3 is TGCGCCAGCAGCTTGGAAGGCTACGAGCAGTACTTC. Translating it yields CASSLEGYEQYF.

This clonotype was picked up a small number of times. This chain connects TRBV6-1 to TRBJ2-2; D is uncertain. The V gene lost 7 bases and the J gene lost 0 bases, with 15 bases spanning the gap. The CDR3 contains 16 residues. Germline V gene lookup returns CDR1 MNHNS and CDR2 SASEGT. This chain's CDR3 is CASILGAHPNTGELFF. Written as DNA, the CDR3 is TGTGCCAGCATTCTCGGAGCCCATCCGAACACCGGGGAGCTGTTTTTT.

This clonotype has a count of ten or more. V gene TRBV7-9 combines with J gene TRBJ1-3; D might be TRBD1 (6 bases). CDR3 length: 16 residues. Trimming cost V 6 bases and J 0 bases, with 15 bases left between them. From germline, CDR1 is SEHNR and CDR2 FQNEAQ (reference sequence). DNA for the CDR3: TGTGCCAGCAGTACCGGACAGCTGAGCTCTGGAAACACCATATATTTT. This translates into CASSTGQLSSGNTIYF.

This clonotype showed up just a few times. The V gene is TRBV7-9, the J gene TRBJ1-1, with D perhaps matching TRBD1 (5 bases). The V end lost 8 bases, the J end lost 1 base, and 14 bases lay between the germline ends. CDR3 length: 14 residues. Germline V gives CDR1 SEHNR, CDR2 FQNEAQ (reference sequence). This CDR3 reads CASGFAGANTEAFF. In DNA form, the CDR3 reads TGTGCCAGCGGATTTGCCGGGGCGAACACTGAAGCTTTCTTT.

This clonotype has a handful of counts. The chain uses TRBV5-1 and TRBJ2-5; D unresolved. The CDR3 has 11 residues. Trimming shortened V by 4 bases and J by 5 bases, and 6 bases separated the two germline ends. Germline CDR1 reads SGHRS; CDR2 reads YFSETQ. The CDR3 sequence: CASSVQETQYF. The CDR3 DNA follows: TGCGCCAGCAGCGTGCAGGAGACCCAGTACTTC.

This clonotype was detected a few times. The V gene is TRBV25-1, the J gene TRBJ2-5; D ambiguous. Trimming shortened V by 1 base and J by 4 bases, and 10 bases separated the two germline ends. The CDR3 runs 14 residues. Germline CDR1 and CDR2: MGHDK and SYGVNS. CDR3 protein: CASSELEGLETQYF. The CDR3 nucleotides read TGTGCCAGCAGTGAATTGGAAGGGCTAGAGACCCAGTACTTC. The full variable domain, completed using reference TRBV25-1 and TRBJ2-5, is EADIYQTPRYLVIGTGKKITLECSQTMGHDKMYWYQQDPGMELHLIHYSYGVNSTEKGDLSSESTVSRIRTEHFPLTLESARPSHTSQYLCASSELEGLETQYFGPGTRLLVL.

Ten or more counts support this clonotype. The V call is TRBV10-3, the J call TRBJ1-1; 8 bases align to TRBD1. Losses at the gene ends were 6 bases for V and 1 base for J; bases not matched to a gene: 4. CDR3 length: 14 residues. Per germline, CDR1 ENHRY and CDR2 SYGVKD. CDR3 coding DNA: TGTGCCATCAGGGGGGACAGGCCGAACACTGAAGCTTTCTTT. Translated: CAIRGDRPNTEAFF.

This clonotype was seen more than once but under ten times. The genes are TRBV28 and TRBJ1-4, with 8 bases lining up with TRBD1. Germline V gene sequence: CDR1 MDHEN, CDR2 SYDVKM. V was pared by 6 bases and J by 10 bases, with 10 bases of the junction left unmatched. The CDR3 consists of 14 residues. The CDR3 nucleotides are TGTGCCAGCAGAGAAGGGGCACAGGGGGGAAAACTGTTTTTT. It encodes CASREGAQGGKLFF.

This clonotype was seen only a few times. The chain employs TRBV5-6 and TRBJ2-2, with no clear D. CDR1 SGHDT and CDR2 YYEEEE come from the germline V gene. This CDR3 is 14 amino acids long. The ends were cut back, 2 bases at V and 1 base at J, with 6 bases in the middle. The CDR3 protein is CASSFNRNTGELFF. CDR3 in DNA: TGTGCCAGCAGCTTCAACAGGAACACCGGGGAGCTGTTTTTT.

This chain connects TRBV5-6 to TRBJ2-3; 9 bases line up with TRBD2. The V gene's germline CDR1 is SGHDT and CDR2 YYEEEE. This CDR3 contains 17 residues. The trim removed 4 bases at V and 6 bases at J, leaving 15 bases unmatched. The CDR3 DNA is TGTGCCAGCAGCGTTTACGGTAGCGGGAGAACGTCGGATACGCAGTATTTT. It translates to CASSVYGSGRTSDTQYF. The variable domain in full, completed from reference TRBV5-6 and TRBJ2-3, reads DAGVTQSPTHLIKTRGQQVTLRCSPKSGHDTVSWYQQALGQGPQFIFQYYEEEERQRGNFPDRFSGHQFPNYSSELNVNALLLGDSALYLCASSVYGSGRTSDTQYFGPGTRLTVL.

This chain connects TRBV6-1 to TRBJ1-2, with TRBD1 as a possible D gene (5 bases). The V end was cut by 6 bases, the J end by 8 bases, with 22 bases between. The CDR3 totals 15 residues. Per the germline V gene, CDR1 is MNHNS and CDR2 is SASEGT. Here the CDR3 DNA reads TGTGCCAGCAGGCCGGGAGTAGACAGAAGCCTAGGCTACACCTTC. The encoded protein is CASRPGVDRSLGYTF.

This chain joins TRBV4-2 and TRBJ2-1; 10 nucleotides match TRBD1. J was trimmed by 10 bases and V by 2 bases; bases with no gene match: 11. The CDR3 covers 16 residues. CDR1 and CDR2 (germline): LGHNA, YNFKEQ. The CDR3 is CASSQSFRQGAREQFF. CDR3 DNA sequence: TGTGCCAGCAGCCAATCTTTTAGACAGGGGGCAAGGGAGCAGTTCTTC.

This clonotype was seen more than once but under ten times. The genes are TRBV5-1 and TRBJ1-5; D unresolved. V gave up 0 bases and J gave up 6 bases, with 4 bases separating them. CDR3 size: 12 residues. CDR1 and CDR2 from the germline V gene are SGHRS and YFSETQ. The CDR3 reads CASSLDGQPQHF. For the CDR3, the DNA is TGCGCCAGCAGCTTGGACGGTCAGCCCCAGCATTTT. The full variable domain, its missing parts supplied by reference TRBV5-1 and TRBJ1-5, is KAGVTQTPRYLIKTRGQQVTLSCSPISGHRSVSWYQQTPGQGLQFLFEYFSETQRNKGNFPGRFSGRQFSNSRSEMNVSTLELGDSALYLCASSLDGQPQHFGDGTRLSIL.

The table lists this clonotype with many counts. The chain is built from TRBV5-1 and TRBJ2-7; D gene uncertain. Trimming removed 0 bases from V and 5 bases from J, with 12 bases in between. The CDR3 runs 14 residues. Germline loops: CDR1 SGHRS, CDR2 YFSETQ. The CDR3 region is CASSLAPGSDEQYF. CDR3 in DNA: TGCGCCAGCAGCTTGGCCCCAGGTTCTGACGAGCAGTACTTC.

This clonotype was recorded a few times. This chain connects TRBV7-9 to TRBJ2-6, with a tentative D call TRBD1 (5 bases). The CDR3 consists of 17 residues. Germline V gives CDR1 SEHNR, CDR2 FQNEAQ (reference sequence). V shed 5 bases and J shed 2 bases, with 16 bases lying between them. This chain's CDR3 is CASSPPYRFAGANVLTF. The CDR3 DNA is TGTGCCAGCAGCCCCCCCTACAGGTTCGCTGGGGCCAACGTCCTGACTTTC.

The chain uses TRBV29-1 and TRBJ1-6; the D gene is possibly TRBD1 (5 bases). V gave up 7 bases and J gave up 5 bases, with 18 bases separating them. This CDR3 comprises 15 residues. Looked up from germline, CDR1 is SQVTM and CDR2 is ANQGSEA. CDR3 sequence: CSATIRGDHNSPLHF. The CDR3 DNA follows: TGCAGCGCCACGATCAGAGGGGACCATAATTCACCCCTCCACTTT.

This clonotype appeared many times. The V and J genes are TRBV10-1 and TRBJ2-3; TRBD1 agrees at 9 bases. CDR1 is WNHNN and CDR2 is SYGVQD in the germline V gene (reference sequence). V was clipped by 5 bases and J by 5 bases; unmatched bases: 8. This CDR3 comprises 15 residues. The CDR3 nucleotides are TGCGCCAGCAGTCGTTTGGGACAGGGTATAGATACGCAGTATTTT. Translation: CASSRLGQGIDTQYF.

In this sample, this clonotype turned up many times. The rearrangement links TRBV5-4 to TRBJ1-1; D might be TRBD1 (5 bases). CDR1 and CDR2 from the germline V gene are SGHNT and YYREEE (reference sequence). The V gene lost 0 bases and the J gene lost 5 bases, with 14 bases spanning the gap. This CDR3 comprises 15 residues. CDR3 loop: CASSLANGAGTEAFF. In DNA, the CDR3 is TGTGCCAGCAGCTTGGCCAACGGGGCGGGAACTGAAGCTTTCTTT.